The text below deals with one TCR beta chain. Its matching antigen is unknown. The assay was run at deep level. TCRdb keeps only in-frame clones here, not all; method: immunoSEQ multiplex PCR. The sample carries about 2,200,000 clones, about 93% recorded once. These data are taken from a study of shared clonotypes between healthy human individuals. The naive CD8 subset, CD45RO-negative cells positively selected for CCR7, excluded terminally differentiated effector memory CD45RA+ cells. Participating donors were healthy, HIV-negative adults free of recent acute infections or vaccinations. Adult Caucasians living in Nashville, Tennessee made up all of the donors. The CDR3 totals 16 residues. Germline CDR1 PRHDT, CDR2 FYEKMQ (reference sequence). V shed 4 bases and J 3 bases; nucleotides not matched to a gene: 8. Broader study findings: Clonotypes which were not shared had lower generation probabilities than clonotypes that all four donors shared.

The TCR comes from a man younger than 35 in good health. Some clones in this sample may be carry-over from other donors' samples. J is TRBJ2-3 and V is TRBV13; TRBD1 aligns across 9 bases. Sequenced input: naive CD8+ T cells from PBMCs. The CDR3 spells CASSSPGTGITDTQYF. The CDR3 DNA sequence: TGTGCCAGCAGCTCACCCGGGACAGGGATAACAGATACGCAGTATTTT.